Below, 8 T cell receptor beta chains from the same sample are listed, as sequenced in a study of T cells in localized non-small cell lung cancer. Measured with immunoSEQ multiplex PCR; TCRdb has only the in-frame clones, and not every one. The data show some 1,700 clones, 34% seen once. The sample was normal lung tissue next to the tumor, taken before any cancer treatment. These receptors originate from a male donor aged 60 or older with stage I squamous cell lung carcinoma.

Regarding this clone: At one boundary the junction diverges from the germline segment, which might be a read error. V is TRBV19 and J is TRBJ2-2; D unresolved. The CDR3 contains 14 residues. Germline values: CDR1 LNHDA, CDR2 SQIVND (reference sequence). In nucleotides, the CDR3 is TGTGCCAGTAATATAGCCCAGAACACCGGGGAGCTGTTTTTT. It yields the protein CASNIAQNTGELFF.

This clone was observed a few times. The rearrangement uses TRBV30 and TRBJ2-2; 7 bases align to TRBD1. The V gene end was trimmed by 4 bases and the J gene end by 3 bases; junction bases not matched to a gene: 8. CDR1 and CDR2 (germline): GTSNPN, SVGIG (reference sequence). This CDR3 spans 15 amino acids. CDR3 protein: CAWKGVGGDTGELFF. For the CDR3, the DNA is TGTGCCTGGAAGGGGGTAGGGGGCGACACCGGGGAGCTGTTTTTT.

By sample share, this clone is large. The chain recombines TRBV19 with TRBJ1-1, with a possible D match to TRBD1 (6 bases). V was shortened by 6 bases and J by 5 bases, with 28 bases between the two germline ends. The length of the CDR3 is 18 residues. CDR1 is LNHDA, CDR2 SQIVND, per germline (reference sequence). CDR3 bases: TGTGCCAGTAGGAATGTTTGGGGGGCGGTGGAGTCCGGGACTGAAGCTTTCTTT. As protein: CASRNVWGAVESGTEAFF.

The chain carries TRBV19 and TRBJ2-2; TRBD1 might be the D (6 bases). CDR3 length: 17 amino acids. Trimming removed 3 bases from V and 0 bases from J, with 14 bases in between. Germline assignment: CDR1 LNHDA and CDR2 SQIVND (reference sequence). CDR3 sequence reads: CASSIGQRGANTGELFF. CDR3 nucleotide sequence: TGTGCCAGTAGTATCGGACAGCGAGGGGCGAACACCGGGGAGCTGTTTTTT.

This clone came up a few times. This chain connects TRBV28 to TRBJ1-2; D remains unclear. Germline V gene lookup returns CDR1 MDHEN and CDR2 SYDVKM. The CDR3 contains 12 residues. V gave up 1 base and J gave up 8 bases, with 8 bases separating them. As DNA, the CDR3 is TGTGCCAGCAGTTTATTAGAGGGAGGCTACACCTTC. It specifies CASSLLEGGYTF.

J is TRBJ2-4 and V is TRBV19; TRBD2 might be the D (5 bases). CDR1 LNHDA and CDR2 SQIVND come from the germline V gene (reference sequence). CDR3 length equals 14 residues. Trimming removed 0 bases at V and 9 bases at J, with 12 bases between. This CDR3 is CASSIDSGLAIQYF. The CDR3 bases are TGTGCCAGTAGTATAGATTCGGGATTAGCCATTCAGTACTTC.

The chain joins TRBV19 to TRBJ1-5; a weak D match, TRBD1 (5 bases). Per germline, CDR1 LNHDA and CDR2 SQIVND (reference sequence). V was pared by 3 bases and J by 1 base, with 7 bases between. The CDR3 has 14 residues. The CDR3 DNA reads TGTGCCAGTAGTATCTCAGGGAGCAATCAGCCCCAGCATTTT. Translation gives CASSISGSNQPQHF.

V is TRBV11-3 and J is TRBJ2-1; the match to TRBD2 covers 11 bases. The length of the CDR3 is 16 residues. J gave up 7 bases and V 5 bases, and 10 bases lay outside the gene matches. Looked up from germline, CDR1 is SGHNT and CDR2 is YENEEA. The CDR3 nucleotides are TGTGCCAGCAGCCAATTAGCGGGAGGGGCCGGAAATGAGCAGTTCTTC. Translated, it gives CASSQLAGGAGNEQFF.